This entry is about one T cell receptor beta chain. Adults of Caucasian background living in Nashville, Tennessee made up all donors. Around 100 million PBMCs went into genomic DNA for unsorted samples. For every subset, genomic DNA was evenly distributed across several immunoSEQ plates. Study processing details: Junction-only immunoSEQ data arrived without quality scores, meaning filtering differed. Produced via immunoSEQ multiplex PCR; TCRdb's table is partial and in-frame only. D and trimming come from the DNA, and the V and J calls and clone size come from that table. This sample has over 400,000 clones; 65% to 85% occur once, and the top ten carry roughly 13%. The sample comes from a study of shared clonotypes between healthy human individuals. This CDR3 comprises 14 residues. In germline, CDR1 is SGHNT, CDR2 YYREEE (reference sequence). Germline trimming cut 2 bases from V and 3 bases from J; bases unmatched to any gene: 3.

The TCR sequence derives from a woman aged 35 to 49 in good health. Some clones in this sample may be carry-over from other donors' samples. The sample was PBMCs. The V gene is TRBV5-4, the J gene TRBJ1-2; TRBD1 matches 8 bases. The CDR3 region is CASSFPGQDYGYTF. The CDR3 DNA reads as TGTGCCAGCAGCTTTCCGGGACAGGACTATGGCTACACCTTC.